The 24 T cell receptor beta chains listed next were all sequenced from one sample in a study of blood T cell repertoires in COVID-19 (TCRdb year 2020). Preparation of the library involved the immunoSEQ multiplex PCR assay. Sourced from immuneACCESS, this table was stored by TCRdb with only in-frame sequences that have V and J called. A share of the clones is absent; for the studies checked, an unresolved V gene accounts for under half, and the remainder has no known explanation. The sample table records 88,000 or so clones; about 85% of these occur just once. 3.8% of the sample is in the top ten clones. The specimen sequenced was peripheral blood. All receptors come from a man in his 60s with acute or convalescent COVID-19.

V gene TRBV5-4 combines with J gene TRBJ1-1, with TRBD1 matching over 7 bases. This CDR3 region has 15 residues. Per germline, CDR1 SGHNT and CDR2 YYREEE (reference sequence). V shed 4 bases, J shed 1 base, and the junction held 7 bases outside the gene matches. CDR3 sequence reads: CASSAGTAENTEAFF. The DNA for the CDR3 is TGTGCCAGCAGCGCCGGGACAGCAGAGAACACTGAAGCTTTCTTT.

This clone appeared a single time. The chain has TRBV19 and TRBJ2-7; 7 bases are shared with TRBD2. V lost 4 bases, J lost 3 bases, and 9 bases stayed unmatched. The germline V gene encodes CDR1 LNHDA and CDR2 SQIVND (reference sequence). The CDR3 runs 15 residues. CDR3 nucleotide sequence: TGTGCCAGTAGTACTCAAGCGGGATTGGGCTACGAGCAGTACTTC. Translation gives CASSTQAGLGYEQYF.

The rearrangement uses TRBV20-1 and TRBJ2-5; 8 nucleotides align to TRBD2. Per germline, CDR1 DFQATT and CDR2 SNEGSKA (reference sequence). The CDR3 runs to 14 residues. V lost 3 bases, J lost 7 bases, and 10 bases stayed unmatched. CDR3 bases: TGCAGTGCTAGTACTAGCGGAGTGGTCGGGACCCAGTACTTC. Translating it yields CSASTSGVVGTQYF.

This chain joins TRBV24-1 and TRBJ2-1; 7 nucleotides match TRBD2. CDR1 is KGHDR and CDR2 is SFDVKD in the germline V gene. Unmatched junction bases numbered 10, after V lost 5 bases and J lost 7 bases. The CDR3 is 15 amino acids. CDR3 DNA sequence: TGTGCCACCAGTGCTAGGACTAGACGGGGGAATGAGCAGTTCTTC. This gives the protein CATSARTRRGNEQFF.

V usage is TRBV15 and J usage is TRBJ2-5, with 11 bases identical to TRBD1. Looked up from germline, CDR1 is LNHNV and CDR2 is YYDKDF (reference sequence). The CDR3 consists of 14 residues. The trim removed 8 bases at V and 2 bases at J, leaving 4 bases unmatched. CDR3 in amino acids: CATQRDRGQETQYF. In DNA form, the CDR3 reads TGTGCCACCCAGAGGGACAGGGGGCAAGAGACCCAGTACTTC.

The chain couples TRBV28 to TRBJ1-1; D call uncertain. Germline loops: CDR1 MDHEN, CDR2 SYDVKM. The V end was cut by 2 bases, the J end by 7 bases, with 11 bases between. The CDR3 has 13 amino acids. This chain's CDR3 is CASSLRSSIEAFF. The CDR3 DNA reads as TGTGCCAGCAGTTTACGGTCCTCAATTGAAGCTTTCTTT.

At least ten counts were recorded for this clone. The chain uses TRBV19 and TRBJ1-5, with TRBD1 as a possible D gene (6 bases). The CDR3 extends over 15 amino acids. Germline V CDR1 and CDR2: LNHDA, SQIVND (reference sequence). Between the trimmed V and J ends, which lost 3 bases and 6 bases, there was a span of 15 bases. The CDR3 protein is CASSITWGGSQPQHF. The CDR3 nucleotides read TGTGCCAGTAGTATTACGTGGGGGGGCTCTCAGCCCCAGCATTTT.

This chain uses TRBV7-3 with TRBJ2-7, with 12 bases lining up with TRBD1. Germline loops: CDR1 SGHTA, CDR2 FQGTGA. The CDR3 spans 14 residues. V lost 5 bases and J lost 4; bases outside the gene matches: 3. The CDR3 DNA sequence: TGTGCCAGCAGCATGGGACAGGGGGCTTACGAGCAGTACTTC. It is translated as CASSMGQGAYEQYF.

There are a few counts of this clone. This chain connects TRBV9 to TRBJ2-2; a weak D match, TRBD2 (5 bases). Germline V gene data show CDR1 as SGDLS and CDR2 as YYNGEE. This CDR3 is 16 amino acids long. Between the trimmed V and J ends, which lost 3 bases and 6 bases, there was a span of 18 bases. This chain's CDR3 is CASSAHELVGAGELFF. CDR3 sequence (DNA): TGTGCCAGCAGCGCGCATGAACTAGTGGGCGCCGGGGAGCTGTTTTTT.

This clone turned up a few times. This chain connects TRBV7-8 to TRBJ2-2; weak D call: TRBD1 (5 bases). The V end lost 6 bases, the J end lost 0 bases, and 14 bases lay between the germline ends. Germline lookup yields CDR1 SGHVS and CDR2 FQNEAQ. The CDR3 runs 16 residues. The CDR3 loop reads CASSIVGQTNTGELFF. The CDR3 DNA reads TGTGCCAGCAGTATCGTGGGGCAGACGAACACCGGGGAGCTGTTTTTT.

CDR3 sequence (DNA): TGTGCCAGCAGTGAATCGAGGAACTATGGCTACACCTTC. Amino acids: CASSESRNYGYTF. The chain joins TRBV2 to TRBJ1-2; D is unclear. Trimming cost V 2 bases and J 2 bases, with 6 bases left between them. The germline V gene encodes CDR1 SNHLY and CDR2 FYNNEI. The CDR3 is 13 amino acids.

J is TRBJ2-3 and V is TRBV6-6, with D tentatively TRBD1 (5 bases). The CDR3 is 14 residues long. Germline assignment: CDR1 MNHNY and CDR2 SVGAGI (reference sequence). The ends were cut back, 6 bases at V and 0 bases at J, with 10 bases in the middle. The CDR3 DNA reads TGTGCCAGCAGGCAGGGTCGGAGCACAGATACGCAGTATTTT. This translates into CASRQGRSTDTQYF.

CDR3 loop: CASPGVNYGYTF. The CDR3 nucleotides read TGTGCCTCCCCAGGGGTGAACTATGGCTACACCTTC. The V gene is TRBV30, the J gene TRBJ1-2; TRBD1 might be the D (6 bases). Per the germline V gene, CDR1 is GTSNPN and CDR2 is SVGIG (reference sequence). This CDR3 comprises 12 residues. The V end was cut by 7 bases, the J end by 2 bases, with 11 bases between.

The V gene is TRBV6-2 or TRBV6-3, the J gene TRBJ1-2; 7 bases align to TRBD1. The CDR3 sequence is 15 residues long. V lost 0 bases to trimming and J lost 3 bases; unmatched junction nucleotides: 4. Germline lookup yields CDR1 MNHEY and CDR2 SVGEGT. CDR3 sequence: CASSYSGQADYGYTF. The DNA for the CDR3 is TGTGCCAGCAGTTACTCCGGACAGGCAGACTATGGCTACACCTTC.

The J gene is TRBJ1-1, the V gene TRBV30, with a weak D call TRBD1 (5 bases). Per germline, CDR1 GTSNPN and CDR2 SVGIG (reference sequence). The length of the CDR3 is 14 residues. The V end lost 2 bases, the J end lost 3 bases, and 13 bases lay between the germline ends. This CDR3 is CAWSTRGGDTEAFF. In nucleotides, the CDR3 is TGTGCCTGGAGTACGCGGGGGGGGGACACTGAAGCTTTCTTT. The full variable domain, with the rest looked up from reference TRBV30 and TRBJ1-1, is SQTIHQWPATLVQPVGSPLSLECTVEGTSNPNLYWYRQAAGRGLQLLFYSVGIGQISSEVPQNLSASRPQDRQFILSSKKLLLSDSGFYLCAWSTRGGDTEAFFGQGTRLTVV.

This clone was counted only a few times. This rearrangement joins TRBV5-1 to TRBJ1-2; D remains ambiguous. From germline, CDR1 is SGHRS and CDR2 YFSETQ. V lost 1 base, J lost 1 base, and 8 bases lay in between. This CDR3 region has 14 residues. This chain's CDR3 is CASSLTQLNYGYTF. As DNA, the CDR3 is TGCGCCAGCAGCTTGACACAGCTTAACTATGGCTACACCTTC.

This chain connects TRBV9 to TRBJ2-7; D perhaps matches TRBD2 (7 bases). This CDR3 is 15 amino acids long. Trimming shortened V by 0 bases and J by 3 bases, and 13 bases separated the two germline ends. The germline gives CDR1 SGDLS, CDR2 YYNGEE. The CDR3 reads CASSVEVGGLYEQYF. CDR3 nucleotide sequence: TGTGCCAGCAGCGTAGAGGTGGGGGGGCTCTACGAGCAGTACTTC.

The rearrangement joins TRBV3-1 (or the pseudogene TRBV3-2) to TRBJ2-1; D may be TRBD2 (5 bases). Germline V gene lookup returns CDR1 LGHDT and CDR2 YNNKEL (reference sequence). Between the trimmed V and J ends, which lost 4 bases and 6 bases, there was a span of 10 bases. The CDR3 length is 13 residues. In DNA, the CDR3 is TGTGCCAGCAGCCTAAAAGGGAGCAATGAGCAGTTCTTC. Translation: CASSLKGSNEQFF.

This sequence joins TRBV11-1 and TRBJ2-7, with D perhaps matching TRBD2 (7 bases). Germline CDR1 SGHAT, CDR2 FQDESV (reference sequence). The V end lost 2 bases, the J end lost 6 bases, and 20 bases lay between the germline ends. This CDR3 comprises 16 residues. In nucleotides, the CDR3 is TGTGCCAGCAGCTTACCCGAGGGGGGGCAAGTAAGCGAGCAGTACTTC. Translated: CASSLPEGGQVSEQYF.

This chain links TRBV2 with TRBJ1-4; TRBD1 agrees at 9 bases. The CDR3 is made up of 14 amino acids. After removal of 7 bases from V and 4 bases from J, the junction contained 4 bases not matched to a gene. CDR1 and CDR2 from the germline V gene are SNHLY and FYNNEI. The CDR3 here is CASKTGGRNEKLFF. The CDR3, as DNA: TGTGCCAGCAAAACAGGGGGCCGTAATGAAAAACTGTTTTTT.

The chain combines TRBV3-1 (or the pseudogene TRBV3-2) with TRBJ2-7; tentative D call: TRBD2 (6 bases). Germline CDR1 reads LGHDT; CDR2 reads YNNKEL (reference sequence). The V and J ends lost 2 bases and 1 base respectively, with 15 bases between them. The CDR3 is made up of 16 amino acids. The CDR3 sequence is CASSQFLGGESYEQYF. For the CDR3, the DNA is TGTGCCAGCAGCCAATTTCTGGGGGGAGAATCCTACGAGCAGTACTTC.

The V gene is TRBV27, the J gene TRBJ2-7; TRBD1 aligns across 7 bases. This CDR3 is 14 amino acids long. CDR1 is MNHEY, CDR2 SMNVEV, per germline (reference sequence). The V segment lost 3 bases and the J segment 2 bases; nucleotides outside the gene matches: 4. DNA for the CDR3: TGTGCCAGCAGTTTTTCTGACAGGGCCTACGAGCAGTACTTC. Protein: CASSFSDRAYEQYF.

This clone occurred a few times. V gene TRBV6-5 combines with J gene TRBJ1-2; no clear D gene. V lost 6 bases and J 5 bases, leaving 10 bases between the germline ends. This CDR3 has 12 residues. In germline, CDR1 is MNHEY, CDR2 SVGAGI. The DNA of the CDR3 is TGTGCCAGCAGGTCGGGGATTTATGGCTACACCTTC. Its protein product is CASRSGIYGYTF.

The chain couples TRBV30 to TRBJ1-1; D ambiguous. Germline V gene lookup returns CDR1 GTSNPN and CDR2 SVGIG (reference sequence). V was cut by 2 bases and J by 1 base, with 5 bases left in between. This CDR3 contains 12 residues. The CDR3 reads CAWSLPNTEAFF. CDR3 sequence (DNA): TGTGCCTGGAGTCTCCCGAACACTGAAGCTTTCTTT.